One sample yielded the 30 T cell receptor beta chains listed below, sequenced in a study of T cells in Graves' hyperthyroidism and ophthalmopathy. The investigators amplified TCR beta CDR3 regions from RNA transcripts. HTBI primers were used for first-round RT-PCR of the TCR CDR3. TCRdb reanalysed the multiplex PCR reads using MiXCR and keeps one entry per CDR3 protein. This repertoire shows about 640,000 distinct CDR3 sequences, more than 20% found once; its top ten account for more than 30%. The sequencing sample was made of blood. The receptor source for this set is a man aged 25 to 40 with Graves' ophthalmopathy.

Details on this clonotype: This may arise from a read error, as a much more abundant clone is one base away. CDR3 coding DNA: TGTACCAGCAGCTTGGAGGTTTACGGGACAGGGGGCGCATTGGACACTGAAGCTTTCTTT. Amino acid sequence: CTSSLEVYGTGGALDTEAFF. The chain uses TRBV5-6 and TRBJ1-1, with 12 positions matching TRBD1. Germline loops: CDR1 SGHDT, CDR2 YYEEEE. This CDR3 is 20 amino acids long.

This clonotype was observed a handful of times. The chain employs TRBV18 and TRBJ1-2; a weak D match, TRBD1 (5 bases). This CDR3 is built from 13 residues. The germline gives CDR1 KGHSH, CDR2 LQKENI. The V end was cut by 3 bases, the J end by 2 bases, with 7 bases between. The CDR3 DNA reads as TGTGCCAGCTCACCGGACATCAACTATGGCTACACCTTC. Its translation: CASSPDINYGYTF.

The rearrangement links TRBV6-5 to TRBJ2-4; D might be TRBD1 or TRBD2, each matching 6 bases. Germline V CDR1 and CDR2: MNHEY, SVGAGI. CDR3 length: 15 amino acids. Trimming removed 2 bases at V and 1 base at J, with 9 bases between. The DNA of the CDR3 is TGTGCCAGCAGTTACGGGGGGCTGGCCAAAAACATTCAGTACTTC. It encodes CASSYGGLAKNIQYF.

V gene TRBV5-1 combines with J gene TRBJ1-1; D uncertain. Germline CDR1 SGHRS, CDR2 YFSETQ. The CDR3 has 14 residues. V lost 5 bases and J lost 1, with 12 bases in between. CDR3 in DNA: TGCGCCAGCAGTCCGGGGTCGCAGAACACTGAAGCTTTCTTT. This codes for CASSPGSQNTEAFF.

This clonotype showed up just a few times. V and J are TRBV6-2 or TRBV6-3 and TRBJ2-5; D gene ambiguous. Germline V CDR1 and CDR2: MNHEY, SVGEGT. The CDR3 runs 11 residues. V was trimmed by 7 bases and J by 2 bases, leaving 5 bases between them. The CDR3 sequence: CASTHQETQYF. CDR3 nucleotides: TGTGCCAGCACCCATCAAGAGACCCAGTACTTC.

V is TRBV4-1 and J is TRBJ1-1; a weak D match, TRBD1 (6 bases). The CDR3 consists of 15 residues. Germline V gene data show CDR1 as MGHRA and CDR2 as YSYEKL. V lost 4 bases to trimming and J lost 5 bases, with 17 bases between them. CDR3: CASSPKYTGLTEAFF. CDR3 sequence (DNA): TGCGCCAGCAGCCCAAAATACACAGGGTTAACTGAAGCTTTCTTT.

This clonotype showed up just a few times. The rearrangement uses TRBV27 and TRBJ2-1; 8 bases agree with TRBD1. Germline V gene data show CDR1 as MNHEY and CDR2 as SMNVEV (reference sequence). With V trimmed by 3 bases and J by 7 bases, 8 bases remained unmatched. This CDR3 spans 15 amino acids. This CDR3 reads CASSFAGQGRNEQFF. The CDR3, as DNA: TGTGCCAGCAGTTTCGCCGGACAGGGTAGGAATGAGCAGTTCTTC.

This clonotype occurred a few times. The CDR3: CASSPNYQETQYF. Here the CDR3 DNA reads TGCGCCAGCAGCCCAAACTACCAAGAGACCCAGTACTTC. This chain links TRBV4-3 with TRBJ2-5; D uncertain. The CDR3 has 13 residues. In germline, CDR1 is LGHNA, CDR2 YSLEER. The ends were cut back, 4 bases at V and 0 bases at J, with 6 bases in the middle.

As regards this clonotype: Being one base from a much bigger clone, this may be a read error. The chain joins TRBV3-1 to TRBJ2-2; possibly TRBD1 for D (7 bases). Per the germline V gene, CDR1 is LGHDT and CDR2 is YNNKEL (reference sequence). Between the trimmed V and J ends, which lost 4 bases and 7 bases, there was a span of 16 bases. This CDR3 has 15 residues. The CDR3 sequence: CASSRQGGDIGELFF. The CDR3, as DNA: TGTGCCAGCAGCCGCCAGGGGGGCGACATCGGGGAGCTGTTTTTT. Full variable domain (outside the CDR3, taken from reference TRBV3-1 and TRBJ2-2): DTAVSQTPKYLVTQMGNDKSIKCEQNLGHDTMYWYKQDSKKFLKIMFSYNNKELIINETVPNRFSPKSPDKAHLNLHINSLELGDSAVYFCASSRQGGDIGELFFGEGSRLTVL.

The rearrangement joins TRBV12-3 or TRBV12-4 to TRBJ1-6; a possible D gene is TRBD1 (6 bases). The CDR3 covers 17 residues. V shed 8 bases and J shed 9 bases, with 26 bases lying between them. This CDR3 is CASDEGRGRLMSSPLHF. The CDR3 nucleotides are TGTGCCAGCGACGAGGGACGGGGGCGCTTAATGAGTTCACCCCTCCACTTT.

This rearrangement joins TRBV20-1 to TRBJ1-2, with D perhaps TRBD1 (6 bases). The CDR3 consists of 14 residues. Trimming shortened V by 2 bases and J by 6 bases, and 16 bases separated the two germline ends. In germline, CDR1 is DFQATT, CDR2 SNEGSKA (reference sequence). The CDR3 DNA follows: TGCAGTGCTAGAAGGGGAACAGGGTATCATGGCTACACCTTC. It specifies CSARRGTGYHGYTF.

This clonotype has a count of ten or more. The chain has TRBV11-2 and TRBJ2-1, with D possibly matching TRBD2 (6 bases). CDR3 length equals 20 residues. Trimming removed 4 bases at V and 0 bases at J, with 25 bases between. The germline V gene has CDR1 SGHAT and CDR2 FQNNGV. The CDR3 sequence is CASSSFSWRAGQGSYNEQFF. DNA of the CDR3: TGTGCCAGCAGCTCCTTTTCGTGGAGGGCCGGCCAGGGCTCCTACAATGAGCAGTTCTTC.

This sequence joins TRBV6-1 and TRBJ1-5; D call uncertain. This CDR3 region has 16 residues. Trimming removed 1 base at V and 6 bases at J, with 16 bases between. The germline gives CDR1 MNHNS, CDR2 SASEGT. CDR3 amino acids: CASSEVGRSLTQPQHF. The CDR3 region has the DNA TGTGCCAGCAGTGAAGTCGGGCGGAGCTTGACTCAGCCCCAGCATTTT.

This clonotype appeared a few times. The rearrangement uses TRBV30 and TRBJ1-4; D is perhaps TRBD1 (6 bases). Germline V gene sequence: CDR1 GTSNPN, CDR2 SVGIG (reference sequence). CDR3 length: 14 amino acids. Trimming stripped 3 bases from V and 11 bases from J, with 19 bases between. As DNA, the CDR3 is TGTGCCTGGAGCCTTACAGGGTTCTCGAGGAAACTGTTTTTT. It encodes CAWSLTGFSRKLFF.

This chain joins TRBV25-1 and TRBJ2-1, with TRBD2 as a possible D gene (6 bases). V was shortened by 3 bases and J by 7 bases, with 19 bases between the two germline ends. CDR1 is MGHDK, CDR2 SYGVNS, per germline. CDR3 length equals 16 residues. CDR3 coding DNA: TGTGCCAGCAGTGACCCGTCCAGTGTAGGGAGGAATGAGCAGTTCTTC. Protein product: CASSDPSSVGRNEQFF.

This sequence joins TRBV10-3 and TRBJ2-7; D is uncertain. V lost 0 bases to trimming and J lost 3 bases, with 9 bases between them. Germline V lookup: CDR1 ENHRY, CDR2 SYGVKD. The CDR3 consists of 14 residues. CDR3 DNA: TGTGCCATCAGTGAGTCGGGCCGGATCTACGAGCAGTACTTC. This translates into CAISESGRIYEQYF.

The sample holds a few counts of this clonotype. The chain combines TRBV6-2 or TRBV6-3 with TRBJ2-5; maybe TRBD2 (5 bases). The CDR3 totals 15 residues. Trimming stripped 0 bases from V and 1 base from J, with 9 bases between. The germline CDR1 and CDR2 sequences are MNHEY and SVGEGT. For the CDR3, the DNA is TGTGCCAGCAGTTACTCGTGGGAGATCCAAGAGACCCAGTACTTC. Protein sequence: CASSYSWEIQETQYF.

The chain has TRBV14 and TRBJ2-7; D is perhaps TRBD1 (5 bases). The CDR3 has 14 amino acids. V was trimmed by 1 base and J by 0 bases, leaving 7 bases between them. Germline values: CDR1 SGHDN, CDR2 FVKESK. CDR3: CASSQGGYSYEQYF. The CDR3 region has the DNA TGTGCCAGCAGCCAAGGGGGCTACTCCTACGAGCAGTACTTC.

This chain joins TRBV5-8 and TRBJ2-7, with D perhaps TRBD1 or TRBD2 (5 bases each). There are 16 residues in the CDR3. The germline V gene encodes CDR1 SGHTS and CDR2 YDEGEE. Trimming took off 3 bases at V and 1 base at J, with 17 bases between the two ends. The chain's CDR3 is CASSSPQGGSSYEQYF. The CDR3 coding sequence is TGTGCCAGCAGCTCACCGCAGGGTGGGAGTTCCTACGAGCAGTACTTC.

At least ten counts were recorded for this clonotype. The J gene is TRBJ2-7, the V gene TRBV20-1; no clear D gene. The CDR3 has 14 amino acids. V lost 3 bases and J lost 2, with 14 bases in between. The germline V gene encodes CDR1 DFQATT and CDR2 SNEGSKA (reference sequence). The CDR3 here is CSASSRRDAYEQYF. The CDR3 DNA sequence: TGCAGTGCTAGTTCCCGGCGTGATGCCTACGAGCAGTACTTC.

Ten or more counts support this clonotype. This chain connects TRBV2 to TRBJ1-1; 10 bases match TRBD1. There are 14 residues in the CDR3. Losses at the gene ends were 8 bases for V and 1 base for J; bases not matched to a gene: 4. CDR1 is SNHLY and CDR2 is FYNNEI in the germline V gene. For the CDR3, the DNA is TGTGCCAGCGGGAGGACAGGGGGGAACACTGAAGCTTTCTTT. Its protein is CASGRTGGNTEAFF.

This clonotype has a handful of counts. V gene TRBV9 combines with J gene TRBJ2-7; D uncertain. In germline, CDR1 is SGDLS, CDR2 YYNGEE. The CDR3 loop spans 14 amino acids. V dropped 4 bases and J dropped 3 bases, with 14 bases sitting between them. CDR3 DNA: TGTGCCAGCAGCCCCGCGACAACCGTCTACGAGCAGTACTTC. Amino acid sequence: CASSPATTVYEQYF. Supplemented by reference TRBV9 and TRBJ2-7, the full variable domain reads DSGVTQTPKHLITATGQRVTLRCSPRSGDLSVYWYQQSLDQGLQFLIQYYNGEERAKGNILERFSAQQFPDLHSELNLSSLELGDSALYFCASSPATTVYEQYFGPGTRLTVT.

The chain combines TRBV6-1 with TRBJ2-1, with 7 bases matching TRBD2. The CDR3 is 15 residues long. Germline V gene lookup returns CDR1 MNHNS and CDR2 SASEGT. V was clipped by 7 bases and J by 4 bases; unmatched bases: 10. The DNA for the CDR3 is TGTGCCAGCATCCAACCGGGACTAAGTTACAATGAGCAGTTCTTC. This encodes CASIQPGLSYNEQFF.

CDR3 in amino acids: CASRHTGNTEAFF. DNA for the CDR3: TGTGCCAGCAGGCACACAGGGAACACTGAAGCTTTCTTT. This sequence joins TRBV7-9 and TRBJ1-1; possibly TRBD1 for D (5 bases). The V end was cut by 6 bases, the J end by 1 base, with 9 bases between. Germline V lookup: CDR1 SEHNR, CDR2 FQNEAQ (reference sequence). CDR3 length: 13 residues.

The chain is built from TRBV5-1 and TRBJ2-7; 7 bases map to TRBD2. V shed 3 bases and J 4 bases; nucleotides not matched to a gene: 10. Germline V gene data show CDR1 as SGHRS and CDR2 as YFSETQ. This CDR3 comprises 15 residues. CDR3 amino acids: CASSYQRGFWYEQYF. Written as DNA, the CDR3 is TGCGCCAGCAGCTACCAGCGGGGCTTTTGGTACGAGCAGTACTTC.

This clonotype occurred a few times. The rearrangement joins TRBV28 to TRBJ1-3, with a tentative D call TRBD1 (6 bases). The germline gives CDR1 MDHEN, CDR2 SYDVKM. The CDR3 runs to 14 residues. Trimming removed 10 bases at V and 0 bases at J, with 13 bases between. This chain's CDR3 is CATRGGHSGNTIYF. Here the CDR3 DNA reads TGTGCCACTAGAGGGGGGCACTCTGGAAACACCATATATTTT.

The V gene is TRBV5-6, the J gene TRBJ2-7; 15 positions agree with TRBD2. The V gene end was trimmed by 4 bases and the J gene end by 7 bases; junction bases not matched to a gene: 12. This CDR3 spans 17 amino acids. Germline V gene lookup returns CDR1 SGHDT and CDR2 YYEEEE. CDR3 protein: CASSVGLAGGVSWEQYF. CDR3 coding DNA: TGTGCCAGCAGCGTCGGACTAGCGGGAGGGGTTTCTTGGGAGCAGTACTTC.

J is TRBJ2-1 and V is TRBV4-1; 7 bases align to TRBD1. Trimming at V came to 6 bases and at J to 5 bases, leaving 10 bases not matched to a gene. This CDR3 contains 15 residues. Per the germline V gene, CDR1 is MGHRA and CDR2 is YSYEKL. The DNA for the CDR3 is TGCGCCAGCAGTCTCCGGCAGGGACAGAACAATGAGCAGTTCTTC. Translated: CASSLRQGQNNEQFF.

The chain combines TRBV18 with TRBJ2-1; TRBD2 matches at 13 bases. V lost 3 bases to trimming and J lost 6 bases; unmatched junction nucleotides: 5. Germline V gene sequence: CDR1 KGHSH, CDR2 LQKENI. The CDR3 covers 16 residues. CDR3 coding DNA: TGTGCCAGCTCACCGTTCGGGACTAGCGGGACCAATGAGCAGTTCTTC. This encodes CASSPFGTSGTNEQFF.

The rearrangement uses TRBV18 and TRBJ2-4; D call uncertain. Germline assignment: CDR1 KGHSH and CDR2 LQKENI. The V end lost 6 bases, the J end lost 6 bases, and 9 bases lay between the germline ends. This CDR3 has 12 amino acids. The CDR3 is CASSLPPNIQYF. The CDR3, as DNA: TGTGCCAGCTCGCTCCCTCCAAACATTCAGTACTTC.